The T cell receptor beta chain under discussion was sequenced for a study of PD-L1 blockade in urothelial cancer. V gave up 2 bases and J gave up 4 bases; unmatched junction bases: 16. Germline values: CDR1 LNHDA, CDR2 SQIVND (reference sequence). The CDR3 spans 19 residues. Time point noted: peripheral blood 6 weeks after treatment start. Clones were read by immunoSEQ multiplex PCR, and TCRdb kept only the in-frame ones, dropping some. This table holds approximately 44,000 clones, 91% found once. The TCR comes from a man in his 70s with urothelial cancer. This chain uses TRBV19 with TRBJ2-3; 9 nucleotides agree with TRBD2. The sample consisted of PBMCs, taken around atezolizumab (anti-PD-L1) treatment. The CDR3 here is CASSILSSGGSTMPDTQYF. The CDR3, as DNA: TGTGCCAGTAGTATACTGAGTAGCGGGGGTAGCACTATGCCAGATACGCAGTATTTT.